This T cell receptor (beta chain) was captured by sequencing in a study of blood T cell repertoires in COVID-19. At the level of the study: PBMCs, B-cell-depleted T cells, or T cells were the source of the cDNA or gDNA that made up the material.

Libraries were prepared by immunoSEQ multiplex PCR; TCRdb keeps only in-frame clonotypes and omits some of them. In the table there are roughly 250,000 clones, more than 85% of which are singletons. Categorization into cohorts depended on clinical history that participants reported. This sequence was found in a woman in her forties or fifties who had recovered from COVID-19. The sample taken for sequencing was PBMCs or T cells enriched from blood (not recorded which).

The DNA for the CDR3 is TGTGCCAGCAGCCCCCCCGGGACAGAGCAAGAGACCCAGTACTTC. Translation: CASSPPGTEQETQYF. The J gene is TRBJ2-5, the V gene TRBV7-9; 7 nucleotides agree with TRBD1. Trimming at V came to 5 bases and at J to 2 bases, leaving 8 bases not matched to a gene. The CDR3 is 15 residues long. Per the germline V gene, CDR1 is SEHNR and CDR2 is FQNEAQ (reference sequence).